This entry lists 30 T cell receptor beta chains sequenced from one sample in a study of OX40 agonist ivuxolimab in advanced cancers. Measured with immunoSEQ multiplex PCR; TCRdb has only the in-frame clones, and not every one. The table includes 95,000 to 150,000 clones, about 94% detected once. The sample was CD4+ or CD8+ T cells sorted from blood, taken in a trial of the OX40 agonist ivuxolimab. The receptors were gathered from an adult with an advanced solid tumor such as melanoma, head and neck, liver or kidney cancer.

The rearrangement links TRBV7-8 to TRBJ2-7; D is unclear. The CDR3 length is 12 residues. The V gene's germline CDR1 is SGHVS and CDR2 FQNEAQ. The ends were cut back, 5 bases at V and 4 bases at J, with 9 bases in the middle. The CDR3 sequence: CASSAVIYEQYF. In DNA, the CDR3 is TGTGCCAGCAGCGCCGTAATATACGAGCAGTACTTC.

V and J are TRBV7-2 and TRBJ1-4, with D unresolved. Trimming removed 4 bases at V and 0 bases at J, with 6 bases between. CDR3 length: 14 residues. The V gene's germline CDR1 is SGHTA and CDR2 FQGNSA. The CDR3 region has the DNA TGTGCCAGCAGCTCAGGAGCAACTAATGAAAAACTGTTTTTT. Residues: CASSSGATNEKLFF.

The chain couples TRBV29-1 to TRBJ2-3; D possibly corresponds to TRBD2 (6 bases). Germline V gene sequence: CDR1 SQVTM, CDR2 ANQGSEA. The CDR3 has 15 amino acids. With 4 bases removed from V and 3 bases from J, the gap between germline ends came to 17 bases. CDR3 nucleotides: TGCAGCGTTGCTACCCCGCGCGGGGTAACAGATACGCAGTATTTT. Its translation is CSVATPRGVTDTQYF.

This clone showed up just once. The chain joins TRBV19 to TRBJ2-5, with TRBD1 identical over 7 bases. Germline V gene lookup returns CDR1 LNHDA and CDR2 SQIVND (reference sequence). The V gene end was trimmed by 0 bases and the J gene end by 4 bases; junction bases not matched to a gene: 8. The CDR3 extends over 16 amino acids. This CDR3 reads CASSIDRGRGRETQYF. The CDR3 DNA sequence: TGTGCCAGTAGTATAGATCGAGGTAGGGGGCGAGAGACCCAGTACTTC.

To note about this clone: Distinct nucleotide sequences in the sample also encode this CDR3. The J gene is TRBJ2-1, the V gene TRBV6-6; unclear D gene. V shed 3 bases and J shed 8 bases, with 8 bases lying between them. The CDR3 runs 12 residues. Germline loops: CDR1 MNHNY, CDR2 SVGAGI (reference sequence). The CDR3 spells CASSYSGDEQFF. CDR3 bases: TGTGCCAGCAGTTATTCGGGCGATGAGCAGTTCTTC.

The V gene is TRBV6-5, the J gene TRBJ2-3; D is undetermined. The germline gives CDR1 MNHEY, CDR2 SVGAGI. Trimming removed 6 bases from V and 5 bases from J, with 6 bases in between. CDR3 length equals 11 residues. CDR3 protein: CASSPEDTQYF. The CDR3 coding sequence is TGTGCCAGCAGCCCGGAAGATACGCAGTATTTT.

V and J are TRBV5-1 and TRBJ2-5; D might be TRBD1 or TRBD2, each matching 5 bases. CDR3 length: 11 residues. Trimming left V 4 bases short and J 8 bases short, with 9 bases between. Germline V gene data show CDR1 as SGHRS and CDR2 as YFSETQ. The CDR3 region is CASSEGPTQYF. CDR3 in DNA: TGCGCCAGCAGCGAGGGACCCACCCAGTACTTC.

The sample holds one count of this clone. The rearrangement uses TRBV5-8 and TRBJ2-3; maybe TRBD2 (6 bases). Trimming removed 2 bases at V and 0 bases at J, with 13 bases between. CDR1 is SGHTS, CDR2 YDEGEE, per germline. The CDR3 sequence is 16 residues long. CDR3 nucleotide sequence: TGTGCCAGCAGCTTTCACCGGCGGGGAAGCACAGATACGCAGTATTTT. This gives the protein CASSFHRRGSTDTQYF. The full variable domain, completed using reference TRBV5-8 and TRBJ2-3, is EAGVTQSPTHLIKTRGQQATLRCSPISGHTSVYWYQQALGLGLQFLLWYDEGEERNRGNFPPRFSGRQFPNYSSELNVNALELEDSALYLCASSFHRRGSTDTQYFGPGTRLTVL.

This sequence joins TRBV19 and TRBJ2-7; a weak D match, TRBD2 (5 bases). Between the trimmed V and J ends, which lost 7 bases and 5 bases, there was a span of 24 bases. This CDR3 comprises 16 residues. Germline lookup yields CDR1 LNHDA and CDR2 SQIVND (reference sequence). The CDR3 here is CASKTTNRAETHEQYF. As DNA, the CDR3 is TGTGCCAGTAAAACGACTAATAGGGCGGAAACCCACGAGCAGTACTTC.

The V and J genes are TRBV5-1 and TRBJ2-2; 9 nucleotides agree with TRBD1. The V gene's germline CDR1 is SGHRS and CDR2 YFSETQ. J was trimmed by 5 bases and V by 4 bases; bases with no gene match: 6. CDR3 length equals 15 residues. The CDR3 here is CASSTKTGGTGELFF. The CDR3 region has the DNA TGCGCCAGCAGCACGAAGACAGGGGGAACCGGGGAGCTGTTTTTT.

For the CDR3, the DNA is TGTGCCAGCAGTTTAACAGGGGCTGGAAATCAGCCCCAGCATTTT. Translating gives CASSLTGAGNQPQHF. The rearrangement joins TRBV28 to TRBJ1-5; 7 nucleotides match TRBD1. The germline V gene has CDR1 MDHEN and CDR2 SYDVKM. J was trimmed by 4 bases and V by 2 bases; bases with no gene match: 5. This CDR3 has 15 residues.

This clone was recorded only once. This rearrangement joins TRBV6-5 to TRBJ1-5; D is undetermined. The V end lost 6 bases, the J end lost 3 bases, and 12 bases lay between the germline ends. In germline, CDR1 is MNHEY, CDR2 SVGAGI. This CDR3 is built from 14 residues. The CDR3 DNA reads as TGTGCCAGCAGCCCCCGATTAGTCAATCAGCCCCAGCATTTT. As protein: CASSPRLVNQPQHF.

The chain carries TRBV5-5 and TRBJ1-1; D not resolved. The CDR3 is 14 residues long. From germline, CDR1 is SGHKS and CDR2 YYEKEE (reference sequence). Deletions cut 0 bases from V and 1 base from J, with 7 bases between. The CDR3 DNA follows: TGTGCCAGCAGCTTGGGTCGGAAGAACACTGAAGCTTTCTTT. Its protein is CASSLGRKNTEAFF.

A few counts support this clone. This chain joins TRBV2 and TRBJ1-1; D remains unclear. Germline CDR1 SNHLY, CDR2 FYNNEI. This CDR3 contains 13 residues. V was trimmed by 3 bases and J by 6 bases, leaving 11 bases between them. This CDR3 reads CASSEWRESEAFF. CDR3 DNA sequence: TGTGCCAGCAGTGAGTGGCGTGAGTCTGAAGCTTTCTTT.

The chain joins TRBV29-1 to TRBJ2-3; 12 nucleotides line up with TRBD2. CDR3 size: 14 residues. CDR1 and CDR2 from the germline V gene are SQVTM and ANQGSEA. The trim removed 7 bases at V and 5 bases at J, leaving 7 bases unmatched. CDR3 loop: CSAELAGGVDTQYF. In DNA form, the CDR3 reads TGCAGCGCAGAACTAGCGGGAGGCGTAGATACGCAGTATTTT.

This chain links TRBV11-1 with TRBJ2-5, with TRBD2 matching 9 bases. TRBJ2-7 explains the end of the DNA better; the J call may be wrong. Germline V gene lookup returns CDR1 SGHAT and CDR2 FQDESV (reference sequence). The CDR3 has 15 amino acids. DNA for the CDR3: TGTGCCAGCAGCCCCCGGCTAGCGGGAAGGGACGAGCAGTACTTC. As protein: CASSPRLAGRDEQYF.

The chain recombines TRBV29-1 with TRBJ1-4; no reliable D call. CDR3 length: 14 residues. The germline CDR1 and CDR2 sequences are SQVTM and ANQGSEA. V gave up 1 base and J gave up 3 bases, with 9 bases separating them. CDR3 in amino acids: CSVEVRQPNEKLFF. The CDR3 DNA reads TGCAGCGTTGAAGTCAGGCAACCTAATGAAAAACTGTTTTTT.

The chain couples TRBV6-1 to TRBJ2-5; D assignment may be TRBD1 or TRBD2 (6 bases each). V was pared by 0 bases and J by 0 bases, with 8 bases between. The germline V gene has CDR1 MNHNS and CDR2 SASEGT. The CDR3 is 15 residues long. This chain's CDR3 is CASSEAGGYQETQYF. The CDR3 DNA is TGTGCCAGCAGTGAAGCAGGGGGGTACCAAGAGACCCAGTACTTC.

The chain joins TRBV1 to TRBJ1-4; TRBD1 is taken as the D call from the table, unchecked against the DNA. TRBV1 is a pseudogene segment. This CDR3 is built from 12 residues. CDR3 sequence: CTSKGWPGKLFF. The CDR3 DNA reads TGCACCAGCAAGGGGTGGCCTGGAAAACTGTTTTTT.

The chain joins TRBV7-9 to TRBJ2-2, with 10 bases aligning to TRBD2. Germline values: CDR1 SEHNR, CDR2 FQNEAQ (reference sequence). The V segment lost 5 bases and the J segment 0 bases; nucleotides outside the gene matches: 6. The CDR3 loop spans 17 amino acids. The DNA for the CDR3 is TGTGCCAGCAGCCCTCCTGGACTAGCGGCGAACACCGGGGAGCTGTTTTTT. It specifies CASSPPGLAANTGELFF.

The chain is built from TRBV7-2 and TRBJ2-5, with a tentative D call TRBD2 (7 bases). Germline V gene data show CDR1 as SGHTA and CDR2 as FQGNSA. The germline V and J ends were trimmed by 3 bases and 2 bases, with 13 bases remaining between them. The CDR3 has 15 residues. CDR3: CASSFRGAAQETQYF. The CDR3 DNA follows: TGTGCCAGCAGCTTCCGGGGGGCCGCTCAAGAGACCCAGTACTTC.

This sequence joins TRBV11-3 and TRBJ2-7; 8 bases fit TRBD2. V was pared by 5 bases and J by 4 bases, with 10 bases of the junction left unmatched. Germline CDR1 is SGHNT and CDR2 is YENEEA. This CDR3 has 15 amino acids. This CDR3 reads CASSIRSGKGYEQYF. The CDR3 bases are TGTGCCAGCAGCATTCGTAGCGGGAAGGGATACGAGCAGTACTTC.

The rearrangement joins TRBV7-2 to TRBJ1-4; D is unclear. This CDR3 contains 11 residues. Trimming took 1 base from V and 12 from J, leaving 6 bases between them. CDR1 is SGHTA and CDR2 is FQGNSA in the germline V gene. CDR3 protein: CASSLERELFF. The CDR3, as DNA: TGTGCCAGCAGCTTAGAACGGGAACTGTTTTTT.

The chain has TRBV9 and TRBJ2-1; 9 bases agree with TRBD2. Germline-derived CDR1 and CDR2 are SGDLS and YYNGEE. This CDR3 region has 14 residues. Germline trimming cut 6 bases from V and 10 bases from J; bases unmatched to any gene: 11. CDR3 amino acids: CASTGTSRGAEQFF. For the CDR3, the DNA is TGTGCCAGCACCGGGACTAGCCGCGGGGCGGAGCAGTTCTTC.

CDR3 DNA sequence: TGTGCCAGCAGTGGACAGGCCATTGATGAGCAGTTCTTC. Protein: CASSGQAIDEQFF. The J gene is TRBJ2-1, the V gene TRBV2; maybe TRBD1 (6 bases). Germline V gene data show CDR1 as SNHLY and CDR2 as FYNNEI. Deletions cut 4 bases from V and 8 bases from J, with 12 bases between. This CDR3 is 13 amino acids long. Full variable domain (rest looked up from reference TRBV2 and TRBJ2-1): EPEVTQTPSHQVTQMGQEVILRCVPISNHLYFYWYRQILGQKVEFLVSFYNNEISEKSEIFDDQFSVERPDGSNFTLKIRSTKLEDSAMYFCASSGQAIDEQFFGPGTRLTVL.

The CDR3 sequence: CSASRTGKLSDTQYF. CDR3 DNA: TGCAGCGCTTCAAGGACAGGGAAACTTTCAGATACGCAGTATTTT. The chain joins TRBV29-1 to TRBJ2-3; 8 bases fit TRBD1. The CDR3 loop spans 15 amino acids. The germline gives CDR1 SQVTM, CDR2 ANQGSEA. After removal of 7 bases from V and 4 bases from J, the junction contained 13 bases not matched to a gene.

The V gene is TRBV5-4, the J gene TRBJ1-4; TRBD1 matches at 8 bases. The CDR3 is 14 amino acids. From germline, CDR1 is SGHNT and CDR2 YYREEE (reference sequence). V was pared by 2 bases and J by 4 bases, with 1 base of the junction left unmatched. For the CDR3, the DNA is TGTGCCAGCAGCTTCGGACAGGGTAATGAAAAACTGTTTTTT. Translating it yields CASSFGQGNEKLFF.

The CDR3 loop is CASRTGGRPNYGYTF. CDR3 DNA: TGTGCCAGCAGGACAGGGGGCAGACCTAACTATGGCTACACCTTC. V is TRBV6-5 and J is TRBJ1-2, with TRBD1 identical over 10 bases. J gave up 0 bases and V 6 bases, and 4 bases lay outside the gene matches. CDR1 is MNHEY, CDR2 SVGAGI, per germline. The CDR3 runs 15 residues.

The CDR3 reads CASSPGTGQSYEQYF. In DNA form, the CDR3 reads TGTGCCAGCTCACCGGGGACAGGACAATCCTACGAGCAGTACTTC. The rearrangement links TRBV18 to TRBJ2-7, with 8 bases lining up with TRBD1. Germline V gives CDR1 KGHSH, CDR2 LQKENI. Germline trimming cut 3 bases from V and 1 base from J; bases unmatched to any gene: 5. This CDR3 has 15 amino acids.

The chain combines TRBV7-9 with TRBJ2-3, with TRBD1 matching over 7 bases. The junction had 7 bases not matched to a gene; V was cut back by 5 bases and J by 2 bases. CDR1 and CDR2 (germline): SEHNR, FQNEAQ (reference sequence). There are 15 residues in the CDR3. The CDR3 region is CASSPGGQNTDTQYF. Here the CDR3 DNA reads TGTGCCAGCAGCCCTGGGGGACAGAACACAGATACGCAGTATTTT.